This TCR beta chain was obtained from a study of T cell responses to AZD1222 COVID-19 vaccine. Whole-study context: Recipients boosted at about 4 weeks or about 12 weeks are pooled.

Clones were sequenced by immunoSEQ multiplex PCR, and TCRdb holds only the in-frame ones, with some missing. The sample has about 60,000 clones, roughly 85% seen once. General study findings and limits: Seropositive status at baseline applied to only six AZD1222 recipients. Repertoires were collected only later (after the peak T cell response had occurred). Spike-spanning, vaccine-associated CD4 TCRs were dominant at 160-218 and 743-854.

The length of the CDR3 is 20 residues. Notes on this clone: The antigen remains undetermined.

The V call is TRBV12-2, the J call TRBJ1-5. TRBV12-2 is annotated as a pseudogene. This sequence originates from an adult in good health. The specimen was peripheral blood, collected on day 0 of AZD1222 vaccination. The CDR3 protein is CASRPYKLGDDDTSNQPQHF. CDR3 coding DNA: TGTGCAAGTCGCCCATATAAGCTGGGAGATGATGACACTAGCAATCAGCCCCAGCATTTT.